The 27 T cell receptor beta chains below come from one sample, sequenced in a study of T-cell reconstitution after alpha-beta-depleted transplantation in children. This sample's TCRbeta library carried unique molecular identifier barcodes. TCRdb called the PCR reads again in MiXCR, with one record for every CDR3 protein. In the table there are about 870,000 distinct CDR3 sequences, about 15% of which are singletons. The sequencing here drew on PBMCs, mostly from graft donor cells, taken 360 days after TCRalphabeta/CD19-depleted stem cell transplant. The source of these receptors is a male patient aged 10 to 17 who had a stem cell transplant for acute lymphoblastic leukemia, so the T cells may come from the graft donor.

V usage is TRBV5-1 and J usage is TRBJ1-1, with a weak D call TRBD1 (5 bases). The V gene's germline CDR1 is SGHRS and CDR2 YFSETQ. The CDR3 loop spans 18 amino acids. With 1 base removed from V and 0 bases from J, the gap between germline ends came to 19 bases. This CDR3 is CASSLIRQGGALNTEAFF. The CDR3 nucleotides are TGCGCCAGCAGCTTGATCCGGCAGGGTGGGGCTCTGAACACTGAAGCTTTCTTT.

The chain employs TRBV5-5 and TRBJ2-7, with unresolved D. The CDR3 is 14 residues long. Trimming shortened V by 2 bases and J by 5 bases, and 14 bases separated the two germline ends. Germline loops: CDR1 SGHKS, CDR2 YYEKEE (reference sequence). CDR3 region: CASSFIASSHEQYF. In DNA form, the CDR3 reads TGTGCCAGCAGCTTTATAGCTTCGAGCCACGAGCAGTACTTC.

J is TRBJ2-1 and V is TRBV20-1; D perhaps matches TRBD1 (5 bases). The CDR3 is 11 amino acids. Germline assignment: CDR1 DFQATT and CDR2 SNEGSKA (reference sequence). The V gene lost 4 bases and the J gene lost 10 bases, with 11 bases spanning the gap. DNA of the CDR3: TGCAGTGCTACAAGACAGCCGGAGCAGTTCTTC. Translation gives CSATRQPEQFF.

The gene calls are TRBV20-1 and TRBJ2-7; D ambiguous. Germline lookup yields CDR1 DFQATT and CDR2 SNEGSKA (reference sequence). V lost 5 bases to trimming and J lost 1 base, with 12 bases between them. The CDR3 runs to 13 residues. The CDR3 DNA reads TGCAGTGCTCCGGTCCACGGGTCCTACGAGCAGTACTTC. Amino acids: CSAPVHGSYEQYF.

The sample holds many counts of this clonotype. The chain carries TRBV2 and TRBJ2-1; 8 bases agree with TRBD2. Germline V gives CDR1 SNHLY, CDR2 FYNNEI. Trimming cost V 5 bases and J 4 bases; bases outside gene matches: 7. The CDR3 spans 15 residues. CDR3 bases: TGTGCCAGCAGTCTGGAGGGACTAGAATACAATGAGCAGTTCTTC. Amino acid sequence: CASSLEGLEYNEQFF.

The chain uses TRBV18 and TRBJ1-1, with a weak D call TRBD1 (5 bases). V was pared by 0 bases and J by 3 bases, with 8 bases between. The CDR3 covers 14 residues. In germline, CDR1 is KGHSH, CDR2 LQKENI. The CDR3 reads CASSPPDTYTEAFF. The DNA of the CDR3 is TGTGCCAGCTCACCACCGGACACGTACACTGAAGCTTTCTTT.

There are a few counts of this clonotype. This may be a read error: a much more frequent sequence differs by one nucleotide. This CDR3 reads CASSSEGYEQYF. CDR3 sequence (DNA): TGCGCCAGCAGCTCTGAGGGATACGAGCAGTACTTC. The chain recombines TRBV5-1 with TRBJ2-7; D might be TRBD2 (5 bases). The V end was cut by 3 bases, the J end by 4 bases, with 8 bases between. Germline CDR1 is SGHRS and CDR2 is YFSETQ. The CDR3 has 12 residues.

This clonotype showed up many times. The chain employs TRBV24-1 and TRBJ2-3; no definite D call. CDR1 is KGHDR, CDR2 SFDVKD, per germline. Trimming cost V 4 bases and J 0 bases, with 16 bases left between them. The CDR3 loop spans 17 amino acids. The CDR3 bases are TGTGCCACCAGTGAAGCTAAAGACTCCTCTAGCACAGATACGCAGTATTTT. Translation gives CATSEAKDSSSTDTQYF.

CDR3 residues: CASSFPGGTSYEQYF. In nucleotides, the CDR3 is TGTGCCAGCAGTTTCCCAGGGGGGACCTCCTACGAGCAGTACTTC. V and J are TRBV12-3 or TRBV12-4 and TRBJ2-7; D possibly corresponds to TRBD1 (7 bases). CDR3 size: 15 residues. Deletions cut 3 bases from V and 0 bases from J, with 12 bases between.

The sample holds a few counts of this clonotype. The chain is built from TRBV20-1 and TRBJ1-2; no definite D call. This CDR3 spans 11 amino acids. V was shortened by 7 bases and J by 2 bases, with 8 bases between the two germline ends. Germline CDR1 DFQATT, CDR2 SNEGSKA (reference sequence). The CDR3 DNA is TGCAGTGAGGCCAACAACTATGGCTACACCTTC. Translated, it gives CSEANNYGYTF.

Only a few counts were recorded for this clonotype. The V gene is TRBV4-2, the J gene TRBJ2-4; either TRBD1 or TRBD2 may supply D (6 bases each). The CDR3 sequence is 20 residues long. In germline, CDR1 is LGHNA, CDR2 YNFKEQ. The V end lost 3 bases, the J end lost 0 bases, and 24 bases lay between the germline ends. The DNA of the CDR3 is TGTGCCAGCAGCCATTTAGGTCGGGCCCGGGGGCACCTAGCCAAAAACATTCAGTACTTC. It yields the protein CASSHLGRARGHLAKNIQYF.

This clonotype has only a few counts. The CDR3 nucleotides are TGCGCCAGCAGCTTGGCCGTAGGGGGCACTACGGACAATGAGCAGTTCTTC. As protein: CASSLAVGGTTDNEQFF. This sequence joins TRBV5-1 and TRBJ2-1; TRBD1 matches at 7 bases. Germline V CDR1 and CDR2: SGHRS, YFSETQ. The J segment lost 5 bases and the V segment lost 0 bases, leaving 11 bases of the junction unmatched. This CDR3 region has 17 residues.

This clonotype was found a few times. This chain joins TRBV3-1 and TRBJ2-7; possibly TRBD1 for D (6 bases). The CDR3 totals 14 residues. Germline CDR1 reads LGHDT; CDR2 reads YNNKEL (reference sequence). V gave up 4 bases and J gave up 0 bases, with 10 bases separating them. CDR3 protein: CASSRQAFSYEQYF. CDR3 DNA: TGTGCCAGCAGCCGACAGGCCTTCTCCTACGAGCAGTACTTC.

The rearrangement uses TRBV7-3 and TRBJ2-2; tentatively, D is TRBD1 or TRBD2 (5 bases each). The CDR3 runs 17 residues. CDR1 is SGHTA, CDR2 FQGTGA, per germline. Trimming cost V 4 bases and J 5 bases, with 20 bases left between them. The CDR3 DNA is TGTGCCAGCAGCTCGCTTCCCGGGACCTCAAGAACCGGGGAGCTGTTTTTT. Protein: CASSSLPGTSRTGELFF.

This clonotype was observed many times. The genes are TRBV12-3 or TRBV12-4 and TRBJ2-7; D not certain. The CDR3 is 16 residues long. V was shortened by 2 bases and J by 5 bases, with 19 bases between the two germline ends. This CDR3 is CASSLLPGGVKNEQYF. The CDR3, as DNA: TGTGCCAGCAGTTTACTCCCCGGCGGTGTTAAGAACGAGCAGTACTTC.

This clonotype was counted only a few times. The chain has TRBV4-1 and TRBJ2-1; TRBD2 agrees at 10 bases. This CDR3 has 19 amino acids. CDR1 and CDR2 (germline): MGHRA, YSYEKL. V lost 0 bases, J lost 3 bases, and 11 bases stayed unmatched. CDR3 in amino acids: CASSQEGLSLAGRYNEQFF. CDR3 sequence (DNA): TGCGCCAGCAGCCAAGAGGGCCTCTCACTAGCGGGACGCTACAATGAGCAGTTCTTC.

This clonotype has just a few counts. This chain connects TRBV4-1 to TRBJ2-5, with 7 nucleotides matching TRBD1. V trimming: 4 bases; J trimming: 4 bases; junction bases outside the gene matches: 15. The CDR3 runs to 17 residues. Germline V gene lookup returns CDR1 MGHRA and CDR2 YSYEKL. The CDR3 DNA reads TGCGCCAGCAGCCCTTTCTGGGGACAGAACCTCCCAGAGACCCAGTACTTC. It is translated as CASSPFWGQNLPETQYF.

This clonotype has only a few counts. This rearrangement joins TRBV20-1 to TRBJ2-7; a possible D gene is TRBD2 (6 bases). V gave up 3 bases and J gave up 4 bases, with 10 bases separating them. The germline CDR1 and CDR2 sequences are DFQATT and SNEGSKA (reference sequence). The CDR3 spans 12 residues. This CDR3 reads CSASGGRYEQYF. The DNA for the CDR3 is TGCAGTGCTAGCGGTGGGAGGTACGAGCAGTACTTC.

This clonotype was seen a handful of times. The chain combines TRBV4-1 with TRBJ2-5; D gene ambiguous. V lost 2 bases and J 1 base, leaving 14 bases between the germline ends. The germline V gene has CDR1 MGHRA and CDR2 YSYEKL. This CDR3 spans 16 amino acids. CDR3 coding DNA: TGCGCCAGCAGCCAATTTTTCTTGCAGGCCCAAGAGACCCAGTACTTC. Its protein product is CASSQFFLQAQETQYF.

This clonotype was counted only a few times. The rearrangement joins TRBV5-1 to TRBJ2-7; D unresolved. V was pared by 5 bases and J by 0 bases, with 12 bases between. The CDR3 runs 14 residues. Looked up from germline, CDR1 is SGHRS and CDR2 is YFSETQ. This CDR3 is CASSEHNLSYEQYF. The CDR3 DNA reads as TGCGCCAGCAGTGAGCACAACCTCTCCTACGAGCAGTACTTC.

This clonotype was seen more than once but under ten times. The chain uses TRBV24-1 and TRBJ1-5; D call uncertain. V lost 0 bases and J lost 2, with 16 bases in between. This CDR3 has 18 amino acids. Germline V gene sequence: CDR1 KGHDR, CDR2 SFDVKD. Here the CDR3 DNA reads TGTGCCACCAGTGATTTGGTTAGGGCTCCCAGTGGCAATCAGCCCCAGCATTTT. It translates to CATSDLVRAPSGNQPQHF.

At least ten counts were recorded for this clonotype. This chain links TRBV29-1 with TRBJ2-1; weak D call: TRBD1 (5 bases). Germline assignment: CDR1 SQVTM and CDR2 ANQGSEA. The CDR3 has 13 amino acids. Between the trimmed V and J ends, which lost 3 bases and 10 bases, there was a span of 16 bases. CDR3 protein: CSVEGLGPPEQFF. As DNA, the CDR3 is TGCAGCGTTGAGGGTTTGGGGCCGCCAGAGCAGTTCTTC.

The rearrangement uses TRBV18 and TRBJ2-2, with a possible D match to TRBD1 (7 bases). The CDR3 extends over 15 amino acids. Trimming cost V 7 bases and J 7 bases, with 19 bases left between them. The germline CDR1 and CDR2 sequences are KGHSH and LQKENI. Here the CDR3 DNA reads TGTGCCAGCTGGTCGGGACAGCGACTAGTCGGGGAGCTGTTTTTT. Its protein is CASWSGQRLVGELFF.

This clonotype was seen repeatedly, ten times or more. The rearrangement links TRBV24-1 to TRBJ2-3; 9 bases match TRBD1. Germline V gives CDR1 KGHDR, CDR2 SFDVKD. Germline trimming cut 3 bases from V and 3 bases from J; bases unmatched to any gene: 3. The CDR3 runs to 15 residues. The CDR3 DNA follows: TGTGCCACCAGTGATCCGGGACAGGGAACAGATACGCAGTATTTT. It codes for CATSDPGQGTDTQYF.

The genes are TRBV4-2 and TRBJ2-1, with 10 bases that match TRBD2. The V gene end was trimmed by 8 bases and the J gene end by 6 bases; junction bases not matched to a gene: 10. This CDR3 spans 15 amino acids. Germline V gene lookup returns CDR1 LGHNA and CDR2 YNFKEQ. The CDR3 protein is CASGTGLAVFNEQFF. The CDR3 nucleotides read TGTGCCAGCGGAACAGGACTAGCGGTGTTCAATGAGCAGTTCTTC.

In its sample, this clonotype was seen many times. The chain employs TRBV4-1 and TRBJ1-6, with 7 bases aligning to TRBD1. Per the germline V gene, CDR1 is MGHRA and CDR2 is YSYEKL. The CDR3 runs 13 residues. The V segment lost 6 bases and the J segment 7 bases; nucleotides outside the gene matches: 3. In nucleotides, the CDR3 is TGCGCCAGCAGACCGACAGGGAATTCACCCCTCCACTTT. Residues: CASRPTGNSPLHF.

The gene calls are TRBV12-3 or TRBV12-4 and TRBJ2-5; 11 bases fit TRBD2. J lost 0 bases, V lost 7 bases, and 13 bases had no gene match. This CDR3 is 18 amino acids long. CDR3 in amino acids: CASTVYSRTSGYQETQYF. The CDR3 nucleotides read TGTGCCAGCACTGTTTACTCCAGGACTAGCGGGTACCAAGAGACCCAGTACTTC.